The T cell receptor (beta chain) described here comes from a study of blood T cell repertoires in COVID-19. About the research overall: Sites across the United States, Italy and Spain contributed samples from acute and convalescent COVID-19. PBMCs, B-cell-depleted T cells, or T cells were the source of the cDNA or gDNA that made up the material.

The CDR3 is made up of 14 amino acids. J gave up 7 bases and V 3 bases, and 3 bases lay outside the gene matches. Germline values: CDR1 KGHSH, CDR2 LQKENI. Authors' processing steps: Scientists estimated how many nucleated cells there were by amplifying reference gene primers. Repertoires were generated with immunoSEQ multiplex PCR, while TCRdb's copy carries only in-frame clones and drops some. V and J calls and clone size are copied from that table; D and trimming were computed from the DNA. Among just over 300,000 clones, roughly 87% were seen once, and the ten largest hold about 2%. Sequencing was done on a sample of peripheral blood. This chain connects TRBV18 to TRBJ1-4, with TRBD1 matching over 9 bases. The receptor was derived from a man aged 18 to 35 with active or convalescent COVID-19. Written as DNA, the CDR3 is TGTGCCAGCTCACCGGACAGGGGCGTTGAAAAACTGTTTTTT. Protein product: CASSPDRGVEKLFF.